The 21 T cell receptor beta chains listed next were all sequenced from one sample in a study of T cell repertoires in cytomegalovirus infection. Their antigens remain unidentified. TCRdb recomputed calls from the reads with MiXCR, one row per CDR3 protein. There are 350,000 to 400,000 distinct CDR3 sequences in the sample; approximately 30% occur only once, and around an eighth lies in the top ten. The sequencing here drew on cultured PBMCs, taken from culture after CMV antigen stimulation. Receptors originate from a human donor in good health (CMV status not recorded). Some clones in this sample may be carry-over from other donors' samples.

This clonotype was detected only a few times. The rearrangement joins TRBV7-3 to TRBJ1-1; 8 bases are a match to TRBD1. Germline trimming cut 10 bases from V and 1 base from J; bases unmatched to any gene: 11. The CDR3 has 15 residues. Germline CDR1 SGHTA, CDR2 FQGTGA. The CDR3 nucleotides are TGTGCCACCAAAAGGACAGGGCGCGAGAACACTGAAGCTTTCTTT. Its translation is CATKRTGRENTEAFF.

This clonotype was seen a handful of times. The genes are TRBV18 and TRBJ1-1, with 8 nucleotides matching TRBD1. Unmatched junction bases numbered 12, after V lost 0 bases and J lost 0 bases. Germline CDR1 reads KGHSH; CDR2 reads LQKENI. This CDR3 has 19 amino acids. The CDR3 bases are TGTGCCAGCTCACCACCATTGTCACAGGGGGGATCCATGAACACTGAAGCTTTCTTT. The encoded protein is CASSPPLSQGGSMNTEAFF.

The sample holds a few counts of this clonotype. J is TRBJ2-3 and V is TRBV7-2; D remains unclear. CDR1 and CDR2 (germline): SGHTA, FQGNSA. The CDR3 extends over 15 amino acids. V gave up 1 base and J gave up 7 bases, with 15 bases separating them. Here the CDR3 DNA reads TGTGCCAGCAGCTTAGACGAGGCATTGGCGAATACGCAGTATTTT. Translation gives CASSLDEALANTQYF.

The rearrangement links TRBV12-3 or TRBV12-4 to TRBJ1-5; D might be TRBD1 (5 bases). Trimming stripped 3 bases from V and 3 bases from J, with 9 bases between. The CDR3 loop spans 14 amino acids. The CDR3 protein is CASSFEGINQPQHF. Here the CDR3 DNA reads TGTGCCAGCAGTTTTGAGGGGATCAATCAGCCCCAGCATTTT.

There are many counts of this clonotype. V is TRBV7-2 and J is TRBJ2-3, with 11 bases identical to TRBD2. The CDR3 length is 15 residues. The trim removed 6 bases at V and 2 bases at J, leaving 4 bases unmatched. CDR1 and CDR2 from the germline V gene are SGHTA and FQGNSA. CDR3 region: CASRYSGRATDTQYF. Written as DNA, the CDR3 is TGTGCCAGCAGATATAGCGGGAGGGCCACAGATACGCAGTATTTT. Together with reference TRBV7-2 and TRBJ2-3, the CDR3 gives the full variable domain: GAGVSQSPSNKVTEKGKDVELRCDPISGHTALYWYRQSLGQGLEFLIYFQGNSAPDKSGLPSDRFSAERTGGSVSTLTIQRTQQEDSAVYLCASRYSGRATDTQYFGPGTRLTVL.

This clonotype was seen only a few times. This chain links TRBV7-2 with TRBJ2-3; the match to TRBD2 covers 9 bases. CDR3 length: 15 residues. Germline V lookup: CDR1 SGHTA, CDR2 FQGNSA. V lost 5 bases, J lost 6 bases, and 9 bases stayed unmatched. Here the CDR3 reads CASSPLRGGIDTQYF. The CDR3 region has the DNA TGTGCCAGCAGCCCACTGCGGGGGGGCATTGATACGCAGTATTTT.

The genes are TRBV18 and TRBJ2-7; D is possibly TRBD1 (5 bases). The germline V gene has CDR1 KGHSH and CDR2 LQKENI. V lost 2 bases, J lost 0 bases, and 8 bases lay in between. The length of the CDR3 is 14 residues. The CDR3, as DNA: TGTGCCAGCTCACCATCGACAGCCTCCTACGAGCAGTACTTC. Translating gives CASSPSTASYEQYF. Drawing the rest from reference TRBV18 and TRBJ2-7, the complete variable domain is NAGVMQNPRHLVRRRGQEARLRCSPMKGHSHVYWYRQLPEEGLKFMVYLQKENIIDESGMPKERFSAEFPKEGPSILRIQQVVRGDSAAYFCASSPSTASYEQYFGPGTRLTVT.

This clonotype was seen more than once but under ten times. This chain joins TRBV4-3 and TRBJ2-7, with 10 bases lining up with TRBD2. CDR1 and CDR2 (germline): LGHNA, YSLEER. The CDR3 extends over 16 amino acids. Losses at the gene ends were 0 bases for V and 4 bases for J; bases not matched to a gene: 6. Here the CDR3 reads CASSQDSASGSYEQYF. DNA of the CDR3: TGCGCCAGCAGCCAAGATTCGGCTAGCGGGAGTTACGAGCAGTACTTC.

There are a few counts of this clonotype. The chain recombines TRBV6-2 or TRBV6-3 with TRBJ2-6; the D gene could be TRBD1 or TRBD2 (5 bases each). V dropped 5 bases and J dropped 10 bases, with 21 bases sitting between them. The CDR3 consists of 16 residues. Germline CDR1 MNHEY, CDR2 SVGEGT. This CDR3 is CASSRDGTLVGNVLTF. Here the CDR3 DNA reads TGTGCCAGCAGTCGGGACGGAACTCTGGTGGGTAACGTCCTGACTTTC.

The chain employs TRBV14 and TRBJ2-7, with D possibly being TRBD1 (5 bases). From germline, CDR1 is SGHDN and CDR2 FVKESK. CDR3 length: 14 amino acids. Trimming removed 5 bases at V and 0 bases at J, with 11 bases between. The CDR3 sequence is CASSLRQHSYEQYF. CDR3 in DNA: TGTGCCAGCAGCTTACGACAGCACTCCTACGAGCAGTACTTC.

This clonotype appeared a few times. J is TRBJ1-6 and V is TRBV12-3 or TRBV12-4; the D gene is possibly TRBD1 (6 bases). V lost 5 bases and J 9 bases, leaving 17 bases between the germline ends. The CDR3 covers 15 residues. This CDR3 reads CASSPTTGLGSPLHF. The DNA of the CDR3 is TGTGCCAGCAGTCCAACTACAGGGCTAGGTTCACCCCTCCACTTT.

The chain links TRBV7-6 to TRBJ2-5; TRBD1 matches 8 bases. Germline trimming cut 5 bases from V and 0 bases from J; bases unmatched to any gene: 5. The CDR3 contains 15 residues. Germline V gives CDR1 SGHVS, CDR2 FNYEAQ. The CDR3, as DNA: TGTGCCAGCAGCACGCGACAGGGGTACCAAGAGACCCAGTACTTC. Translated, it gives CASSTRQGYQETQYF.

Only a few counts were recorded for this clonotype. V gene TRBV7-2 combines with J gene TRBJ1-5; perhaps TRBD1 as D (6 bases). The germline V and J ends were trimmed by 1 base and 6 bases, with 16 bases remaining between them. The CDR3 sequence is 16 residues long. Germline CDR1 and CDR2: SGHTA and FQGNSA. CDR3 residues: CASSLVSLGGRQPQHF. The CDR3, as DNA: TGTGCCAGCAGCTTAGTTTCTTTGGGGGGCCGTCAGCCCCAGCATTTT.

CDR3 sequence (DNA): TGTGCCAGCAGTAGACAGGGCGGGAACACTGAAGCTTTCTTT. Encoded protein: CASSRQGGNTEAFF. The chain links TRBV2 to TRBJ1-1, with 7 bases identical to TRBD1. The CDR3 consists of 14 residues. Unmatched junction bases numbered 4, after V lost 5 bases and J lost 1 base. The germline gives CDR1 SNHLY, CDR2 FYNNEI.

This clonotype came up a few times. This chain joins TRBV7-2 and TRBJ1-6, with D possibly TRBD1 on 6 matching bases. V was shortened by 4 bases and J by 4 bases, with 14 bases between the two germline ends. Germline V lookup: CDR1 SGHTA, CDR2 FQGNSA. The CDR3 is made up of 16 amino acids. DNA for the CDR3: TGTGCCAGCAGCTATACAGGGTCCGTTTATAATTCACCCCTCCACTTT. Residues: CASSYTGSVYNSPLHF.

This clonotype was seen many times. The V and J genes are TRBV7-2 and TRBJ2-5; the D gene is possibly TRBD1 (5 bases). There are 14 residues in the CDR3. Trimming shortened V by 5 bases and J by 1 base, and 11 bases separated the two germline ends. Germline lookup yields CDR1 SGHTA and CDR2 FQGNSA. The CDR3 bases are TGTGCCAGCAGCCCTAGACAGAGCCAAGAGACCCAGTACTTC. Its protein product is CASSPRQSQETQYF.

The gene calls are TRBV20-1 and TRBJ1-6; D not certain. The CDR3 runs 13 residues. The V end lost 0 bases, the J end lost 10 bases, and 10 bases lay between the germline ends. The V gene's germline CDR1 is DFQATT and CDR2 SNEGSKA (reference sequence). The CDR3 DNA sequence: TGCAGTGCTAGAGATCGGGCCTTCTCACCCCTCCACTTT. Protein product: CSARDRAFSPLHF.

This clonotype was counted only a few times. The V call is TRBV7-6, the J call TRBJ2-3, with 9 bases identical to TRBD2. Unmatched junction bases numbered 4, after V lost 5 bases and J lost 1 base. CDR1 and CDR2 from the germline V gene are SGHVS and FNYEAQ. The CDR3 has 15 residues. As DNA, the CDR3 is TGTGCCAGCAGCGCCCAGCGGGAGGGCACAGATACGCAGTATTTT. Protein product: CASSAQREGTDTQYF.

The table lists this clonotype with a few counts. J is TRBJ1-1 and V is TRBV19; 7 nucleotides match TRBD1. This CDR3 comprises 14 residues. The J segment lost 0 bases and the V segment lost 6 bases, leaving 4 bases of the junction unmatched. Germline CDR1 LNHDA, CDR2 SQIVND (reference sequence). CDR3 sequence (DNA): TGTGCCAGTAGGAGGGACAGCCTGAACACTGAAGCTTTCTTT. It codes for CASRRDSLNTEAFF.

The V and J genes are TRBV29-1 and TRBJ1-1; D is unclear. The CDR3 extends over 14 amino acids. The V and J ends lost 7 bases and 1 base respectively, with 16 bases between them. The V gene's germline CDR1 is SQVTM and CDR2 ANQGSEA. The CDR3 DNA reads as TGCAGCGCAACCTGGAGCTTATGGAACACTGAAGCTTTCTTT. It specifies CSATWSLWNTEAFF.

This clonotype was observed a handful of times. The chain recombines TRBV5-1 with TRBJ2-1; unclear D gene. Deletions cut 6 bases from V and 5 bases from J, with 12 bases between. Germline lookup yields CDR1 SGHRS and CDR2 YFSETQ. The CDR3 extends over 13 amino acids. CDR3 DNA: TGCGCCAGCAACAGCGTCAGGAACAATGAGCAGTTCTTC. It yields the protein CASNSVRNNEQFF.